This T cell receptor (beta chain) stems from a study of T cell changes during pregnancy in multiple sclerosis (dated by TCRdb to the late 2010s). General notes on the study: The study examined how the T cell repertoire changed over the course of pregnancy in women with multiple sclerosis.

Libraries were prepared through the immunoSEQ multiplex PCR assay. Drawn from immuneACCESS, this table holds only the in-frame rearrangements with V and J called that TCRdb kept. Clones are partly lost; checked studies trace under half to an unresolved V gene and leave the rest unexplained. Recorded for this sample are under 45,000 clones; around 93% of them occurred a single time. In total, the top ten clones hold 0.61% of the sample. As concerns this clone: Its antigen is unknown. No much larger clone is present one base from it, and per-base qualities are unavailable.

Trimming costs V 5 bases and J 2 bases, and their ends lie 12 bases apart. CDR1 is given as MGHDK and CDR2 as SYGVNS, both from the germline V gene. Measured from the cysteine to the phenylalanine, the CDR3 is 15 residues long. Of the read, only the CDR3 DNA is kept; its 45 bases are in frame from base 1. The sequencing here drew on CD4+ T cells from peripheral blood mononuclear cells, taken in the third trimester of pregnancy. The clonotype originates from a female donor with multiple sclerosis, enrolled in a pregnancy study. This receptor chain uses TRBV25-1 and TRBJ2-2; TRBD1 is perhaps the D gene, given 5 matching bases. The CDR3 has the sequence CASSPPRTNTGELFF. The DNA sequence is TGTGCCAGCAGTCCCCCCCGGACAAACACCGGGGAGCTGTTTTTT. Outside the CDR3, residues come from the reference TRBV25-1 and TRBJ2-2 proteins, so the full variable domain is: EADIYQTPRYLVIGTGKKITLECSQTMGHDKMYWYQQDPGMELHLIHYSYGVNSTEKGDLSSESTVSRIRTEHFPLTLESARPSHTSQYLCASSPPRTNTGELFFGEGSRLTVL.